This TCR beta chain was recorded in a study of blood T cell repertoires in COVID-19. Study at large: Researchers got acute and convalescent COVID-19 samples from the United States, Italy and Spain.

In germline, CDR1 is SGHRS, CDR2 YFSETQ. V was clipped by 2 bases and J by 2 bases; unmatched bases: 5. The CDR3 length is 15 residues. As handled by the study authors: Amplified reference gene primers provided the basis for estimating nucleated cell counts. Generated by immunoSEQ multiplex PCR, the TCRdb table keeps only in-frame clones and is missing some. V and J calls and clone size come straight from that table; D and trimming were deduced from the DNA. The repertoire holds 240,000 or so clones, with over 70% as singletons. This receptor was identified in a woman older than 75 with acute or convalescent COVID-19. V gene TRBV5-1 combines with J gene TRBJ2-7; 9 bases align to TRBD2. Sequences were obtained from peripheral blood. The CDR3 sequence is CASSFRTSATYEQYF. CDR3 DNA sequence: TGCGCCAGCAGCTTTCGGACTAGCGCAACCTACGAGCAGTACTTC.